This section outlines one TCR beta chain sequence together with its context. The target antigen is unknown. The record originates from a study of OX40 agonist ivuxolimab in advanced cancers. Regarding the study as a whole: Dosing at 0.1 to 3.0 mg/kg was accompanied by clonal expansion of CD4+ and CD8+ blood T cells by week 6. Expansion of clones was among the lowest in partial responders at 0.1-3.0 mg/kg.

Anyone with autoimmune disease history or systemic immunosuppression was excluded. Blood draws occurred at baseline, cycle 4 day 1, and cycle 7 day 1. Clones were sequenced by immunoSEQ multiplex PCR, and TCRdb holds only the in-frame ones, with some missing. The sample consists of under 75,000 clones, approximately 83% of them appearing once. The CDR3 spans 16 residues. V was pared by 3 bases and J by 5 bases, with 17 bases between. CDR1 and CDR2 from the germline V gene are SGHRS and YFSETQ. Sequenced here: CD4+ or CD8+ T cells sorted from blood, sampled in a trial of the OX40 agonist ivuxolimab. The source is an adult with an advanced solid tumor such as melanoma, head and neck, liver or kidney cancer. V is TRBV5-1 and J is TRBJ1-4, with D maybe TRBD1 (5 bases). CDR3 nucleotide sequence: TGCGCCAGCAGCTCCGGGCCGGGACCGCCCAATGAAAAACTGTTTTTT. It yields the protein CASSSGPGPPNEKLFF.